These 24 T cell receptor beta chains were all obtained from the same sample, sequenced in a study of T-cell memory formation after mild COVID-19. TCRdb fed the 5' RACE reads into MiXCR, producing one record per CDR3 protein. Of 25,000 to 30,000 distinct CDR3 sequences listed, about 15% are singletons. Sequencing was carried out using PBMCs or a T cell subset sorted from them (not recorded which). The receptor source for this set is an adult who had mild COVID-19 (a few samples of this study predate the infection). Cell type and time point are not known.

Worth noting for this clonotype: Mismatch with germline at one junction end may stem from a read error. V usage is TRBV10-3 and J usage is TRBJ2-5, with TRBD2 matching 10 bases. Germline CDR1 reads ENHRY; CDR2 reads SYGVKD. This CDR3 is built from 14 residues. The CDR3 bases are TGTGGCATCGCGCCGACTAGCGGGCCAGAGACCCAGTACTTC. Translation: CGIAPTSGPETQYF.

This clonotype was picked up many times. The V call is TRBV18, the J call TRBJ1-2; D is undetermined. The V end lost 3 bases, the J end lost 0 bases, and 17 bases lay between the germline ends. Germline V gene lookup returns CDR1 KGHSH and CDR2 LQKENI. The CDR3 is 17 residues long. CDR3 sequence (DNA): TGTGCCAGCTCACCTCCCGGAAGGGCCGACTCTAACTATGGCTACACCTTC. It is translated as CASSPPGRADSNYGYTF. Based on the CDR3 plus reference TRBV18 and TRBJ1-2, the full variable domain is NAGVMQNPRHLVRRRGQEARLRCSPMKGHSHVYWYRQLPEEGLKFMVYLQKENIIDESGMPKERFSAEFPKEGPSILRIQQVVRGDSAAYFCASSPPGRADSNYGYTFGSGTRLTVV.

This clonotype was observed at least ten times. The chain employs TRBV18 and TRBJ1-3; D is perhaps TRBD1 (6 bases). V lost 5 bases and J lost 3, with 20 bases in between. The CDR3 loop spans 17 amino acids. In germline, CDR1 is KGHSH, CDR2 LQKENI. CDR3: CASSSAVRGNLGNTIYF. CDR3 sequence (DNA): TGTGCCAGCTCATCCGCAGTCAGGGGAAACCTTGGAAACACCATATATTTT.

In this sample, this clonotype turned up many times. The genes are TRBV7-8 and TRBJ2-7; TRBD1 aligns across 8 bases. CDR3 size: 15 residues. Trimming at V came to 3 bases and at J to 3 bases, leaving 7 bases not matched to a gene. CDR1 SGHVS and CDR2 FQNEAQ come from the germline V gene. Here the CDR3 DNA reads TGTGCCAGCAGCTTCCGGCGGGACAGGCTCTACGAGCAGTACTTC. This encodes CASSFRRDRLYEQYF.

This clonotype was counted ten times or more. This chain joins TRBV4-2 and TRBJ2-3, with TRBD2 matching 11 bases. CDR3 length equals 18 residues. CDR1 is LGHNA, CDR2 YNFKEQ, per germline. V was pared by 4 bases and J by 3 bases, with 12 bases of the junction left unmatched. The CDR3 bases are TGTGCCAGCAGCCGCGTCCCCTTAGCGGGGGGGCCGACAGATACGCAGTATTTT. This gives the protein CASSRVPLAGGPTDTQYF.

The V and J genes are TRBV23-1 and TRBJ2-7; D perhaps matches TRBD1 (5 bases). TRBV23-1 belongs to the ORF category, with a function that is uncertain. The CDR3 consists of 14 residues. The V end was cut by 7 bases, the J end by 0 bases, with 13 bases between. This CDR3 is CASTTGDGSYEQYF. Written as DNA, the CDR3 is TGCGCCAGCACCACAGGTGATGGCTCCTACGAGCAGTACTTC.

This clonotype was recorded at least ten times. The CDR3 sequence is CASSLGERAEAFF. The CDR3 DNA sequence: TGCGCCAGCAGCTTGGGGGAGAGGGCTGAAGCTTTCTTT. This chain connects TRBV5-1 to TRBJ1-1; no clear D. This CDR3 is 13 amino acids long. With 0 bases removed from V and 6 bases from J, the gap between germline ends came to 9 bases. CDR1 is SGHRS, CDR2 YFSETQ, per germline.

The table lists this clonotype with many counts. CDR3 bases: TGCAGTGCTAGAGGGAAGTGGGATCGAAGAACTGAAGCTTTCTTT. Protein sequence: CSARGKWDRRTEAFF. The chain uses TRBV20-1 and TRBJ1-1; no definite D call. Per germline, CDR1 DFQATT and CDR2 SNEGSKA (reference sequence). The CDR3 is 15 residues long. V shed 1 base and J shed 5 bases, with 17 bases lying between them.

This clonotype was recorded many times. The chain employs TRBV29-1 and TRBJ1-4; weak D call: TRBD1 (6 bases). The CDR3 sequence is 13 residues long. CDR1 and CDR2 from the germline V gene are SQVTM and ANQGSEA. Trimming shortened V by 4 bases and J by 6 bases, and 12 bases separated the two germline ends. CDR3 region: CSVGGGSDEKLFF. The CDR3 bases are TGCAGCGTTGGTGGGGGCTCCGATGAAAAACTGTTTTTT.

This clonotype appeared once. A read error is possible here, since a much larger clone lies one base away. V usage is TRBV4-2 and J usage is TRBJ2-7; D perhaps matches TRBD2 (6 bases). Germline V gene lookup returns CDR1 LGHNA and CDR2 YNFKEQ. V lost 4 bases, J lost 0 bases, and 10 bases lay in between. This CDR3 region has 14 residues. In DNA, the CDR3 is TGTGCCAGCAGCCCAGCGGGCTCCTCCTACGAGCAGTACTTC. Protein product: CASSPAGSSYEQYF.

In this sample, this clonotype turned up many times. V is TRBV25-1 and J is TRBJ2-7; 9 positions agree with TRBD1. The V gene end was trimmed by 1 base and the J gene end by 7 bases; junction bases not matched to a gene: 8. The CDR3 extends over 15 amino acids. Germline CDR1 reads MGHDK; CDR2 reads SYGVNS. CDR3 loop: CASSELGTGLGEQYF. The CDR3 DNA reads TGTGCCAGCAGTGAATTGGGGACAGGGTTAGGGGAGCAGTACTTC.

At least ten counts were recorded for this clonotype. CDR3 coding DNA: TGTGCCAGCTCACCAAACCAGGTAGGCGTGCATGAGCAGTTCTTC. Its protein is CASSPNQVGVHEQFF. The chain joins TRBV18 to TRBJ2-1; D not certain. This CDR3 contains 15 residues. Germline values: CDR1 KGHSH, CDR2 LQKENI. Trimming shortened V by 2 bases and J by 8 bases, and 16 bases separated the two germline ends.

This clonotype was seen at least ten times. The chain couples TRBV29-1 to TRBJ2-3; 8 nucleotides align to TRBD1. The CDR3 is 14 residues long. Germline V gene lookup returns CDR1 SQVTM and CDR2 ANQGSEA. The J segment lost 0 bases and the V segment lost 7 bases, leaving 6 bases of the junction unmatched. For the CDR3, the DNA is TGCAGCGGAGAGACAGGGGTGAGCACAGATACGCAGTATTTT. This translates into CSGETGVSTDTQYF.

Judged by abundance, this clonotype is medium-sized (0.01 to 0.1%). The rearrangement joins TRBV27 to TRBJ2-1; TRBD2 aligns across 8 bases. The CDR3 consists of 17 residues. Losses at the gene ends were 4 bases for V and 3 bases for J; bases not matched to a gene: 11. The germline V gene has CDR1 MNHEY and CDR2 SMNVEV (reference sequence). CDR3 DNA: TGTGCCAGCAGTTCCCCACTTCGGGGGGGCGGCTACAATGAGCAGTTCTTC. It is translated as CASSSPLRGGGYNEQFF.

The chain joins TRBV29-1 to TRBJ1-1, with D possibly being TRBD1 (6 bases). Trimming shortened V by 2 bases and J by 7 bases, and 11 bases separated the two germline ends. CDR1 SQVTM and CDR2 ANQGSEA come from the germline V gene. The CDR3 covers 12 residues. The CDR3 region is CSVERDIFEAFF. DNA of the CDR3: TGCAGCGTTGAAAGGGACATTTTTGAAGCTTTCTTT.

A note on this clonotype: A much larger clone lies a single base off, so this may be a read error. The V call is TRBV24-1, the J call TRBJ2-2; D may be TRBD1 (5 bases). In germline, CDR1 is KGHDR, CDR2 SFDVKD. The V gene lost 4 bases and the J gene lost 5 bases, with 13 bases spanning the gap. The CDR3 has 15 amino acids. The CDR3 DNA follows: TGTGCCACCAGTGACCACTCAGGGATAACCGGGGAGCTGTTTTTT. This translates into CATSDHSGITGELFF.

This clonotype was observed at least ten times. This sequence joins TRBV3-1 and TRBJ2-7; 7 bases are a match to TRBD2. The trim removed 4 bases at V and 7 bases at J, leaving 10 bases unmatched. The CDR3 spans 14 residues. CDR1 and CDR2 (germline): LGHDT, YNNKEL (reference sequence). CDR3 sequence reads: CASSPIGGFGEQYF. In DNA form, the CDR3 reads TGTGCCAGCAGCCCTATCGGGGGGTTCGGGGAGCAGTACTTC.

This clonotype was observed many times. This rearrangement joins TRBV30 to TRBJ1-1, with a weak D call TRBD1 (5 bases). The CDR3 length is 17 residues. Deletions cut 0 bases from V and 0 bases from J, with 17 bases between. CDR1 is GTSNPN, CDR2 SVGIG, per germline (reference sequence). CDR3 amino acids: CAWSVRYRRRVNTEAFF. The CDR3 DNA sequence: TGTGCCTGGAGTGTACGGTACAGGCGGCGAGTGAACACTGAAGCTTTCTTT.

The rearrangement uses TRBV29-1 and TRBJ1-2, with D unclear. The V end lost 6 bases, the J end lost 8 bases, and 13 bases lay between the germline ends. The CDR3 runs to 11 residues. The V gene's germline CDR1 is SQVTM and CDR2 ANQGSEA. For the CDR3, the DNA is TGCAGCGTGGTACCCCAGAGCGGCTACACCTTC. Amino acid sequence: CSVVPQSGYTF.

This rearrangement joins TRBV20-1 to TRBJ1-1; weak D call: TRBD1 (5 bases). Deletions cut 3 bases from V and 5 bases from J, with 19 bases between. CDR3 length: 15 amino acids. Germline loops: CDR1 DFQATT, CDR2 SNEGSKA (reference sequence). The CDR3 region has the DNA TGCAGTGCTAGTGCTCTGGGGCAGGGAGGGACTGAAGCTTTCTTT. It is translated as CSASALGQGGTEAFF.

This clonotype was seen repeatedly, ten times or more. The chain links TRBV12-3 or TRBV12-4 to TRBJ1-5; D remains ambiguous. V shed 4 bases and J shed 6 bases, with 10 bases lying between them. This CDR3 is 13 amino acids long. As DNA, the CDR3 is TGTGCCAGCAGTTATGTGGAGGGTCAGCCCCAGCATTTT. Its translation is CASSYVEGQPQHF.

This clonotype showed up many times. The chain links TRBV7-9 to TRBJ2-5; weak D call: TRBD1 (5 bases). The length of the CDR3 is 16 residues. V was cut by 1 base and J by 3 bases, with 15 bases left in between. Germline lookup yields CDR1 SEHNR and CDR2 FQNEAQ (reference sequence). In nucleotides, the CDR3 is TGTGCCAGCAGCTTAGGTACAGGCCTTATAAAAGAGACCCAGTACTTC. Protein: CASSLGTGLIKETQYF.

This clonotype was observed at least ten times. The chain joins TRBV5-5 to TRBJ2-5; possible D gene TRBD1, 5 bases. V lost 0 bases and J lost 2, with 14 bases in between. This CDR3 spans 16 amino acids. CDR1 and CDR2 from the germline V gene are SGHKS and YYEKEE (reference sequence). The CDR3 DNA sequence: TGTGCCAGCAGCTTGGGGACAAGACGGACGCAAGAGACCCAGTACTTC. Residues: CASSLGTRRTQETQYF.

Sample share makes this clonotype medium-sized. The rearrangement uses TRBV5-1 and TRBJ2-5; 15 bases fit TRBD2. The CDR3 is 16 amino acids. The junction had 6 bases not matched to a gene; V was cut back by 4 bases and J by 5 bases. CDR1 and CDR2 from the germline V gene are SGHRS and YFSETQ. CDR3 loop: CASSPGLAGGQETQYF. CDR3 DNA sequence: TGCGCCAGCAGCCCGGGACTAGCGGGAGGACAGGAGACCCAGTACTTC.